This note documents a single T cell receptor (beta chain) sequence. No antigen is known for it. This sample was included in a study of vaccination effects on CD4 cells after COVID-19. TCRdb's copy holds only in-frame clones and misses some; the assay was immunoSEQ multiplex PCR. The sample contains approximately 54,000 clones, over 75% of which appear only once. Viral peptide pool expansion of antigen-specific CD4+ T cells preceded sequencing in the ViraFEST assay. Following culture for ten to eleven days, CD4+ T cells were isolated. Nucleocapsid antibodies were negative in the vaccine recipients, who had never had SARS-CoV-2 infection. Half the medium was swapped for IL-2 medium on days 3 and 7. Germline V gives CDR1 SGHRS, CDR2 YFSETQ. The CDR3 sequence is 13 residues long. Between the trimmed V and J ends, which lost 1 base and 2 bases, there was a span of 5 bases.

The sequence was obtained from a human donor who received a COVID-19 vaccine. The rearrangement joins TRBV5-1 to TRBJ2-3, with D unresolved. The input for sequencing was CD4+ T cells from PBMCs cultured with HCoV-229E spike peptides, taken before COVID-19 vaccination. Here the CDR3 DNA reads TGCGCCAGCAGCTTGTCCTTCACAGATACGCAGTATTTT. Protein: CASSLSFTDTQYF.